This T cell receptor (beta chain) was recorded in a study of beta chain features in type 1 diabetes (dated by TCRdb to between 2017 and 2018). Notes on the research overall: No differences in mean age, gender distribution, total cell number or subset yield were found between patients and healthy donors. A total of over 95,000,000 sorted cells were examined across all samples, and RNA yield correlated strongly with the number of cells per subset. In the study, recently diagnosed type 1 diabetes patients and matched healthy donors were compared on the TCRB repertoires of their sorted circulating CD4+ T cell subsets. Whereas all 30 or so donors provided naive and central memory subsets, regulatory and stem cell-like memory subsets were isolated from just 8 patients and about 8 healthy donors.

All of the isolated RNA was reverse transcribed with the High Capacity cDNA Reverse Transcription Kit, so expressed TCRB transcripts were sequenced. Naive, central memory and regulatory T cell samples underwent deep immunoSEQ sequencing, averaging approximately 3.3 million total reads per sample. Sorted cells were lysed in RLT buffer and RNA was extracted with DNase-treated RNeasy Micro or Mini kits, depending on cell number. To prevent cross-contamination, each cell subset was processed individually, whereas patient and healthy donor samples were processed jointly. The immunoSEQ multiplex PCR was used to amplify TCRB sequences from cDNA, generating 87-bp fragments that spanned the CDR3 region. Sequencing of the amplicons was performed on the Illumina HiSeq platform. Processing in the source paper ran as follows. PCR bias was corrected computationally using synthetic template baselines, and reads within Hamming distance 2 were collapsed, with unmergeable singletons discarded. Reads were aligned against IMGT to assign V, D and J genes, CDR3 length and insertions or deletions at six rearrangement sites. Within each subset, clonotype counts were normalized to sorted cell number, after which true diversity and Gini coefficients were computed with the tcR R package. The overlap coefficient, calculated on TCRB nucleotide sequences, was used to measure repertoire sharing. Out-of-frame TCRB sequences from naive cells were analyzed to stand in for the pre-selection repertoire. This is the immuneACCESS table as TCRdb keeps it, with only in-frame sequences that have V and J called. A part of the clones is gone; compared with another copy, unresolved V genes explain less than half, and the rest is unexplained. V and J calls plus clone size are reproduced from that table; the DNA served to infer D and trimming. Within this sample are roughly 250,000 clones, with roughly 9.6% of them counted one time only. Approximately 0.035% of the sample belongs to the ten largest clones.

Findings and caveats that apply to the study as a whole: Naive, central memory and regulatory TCRB repertoires appeared more similar among patients than among healthy donors. Because cDNA was sequenced instead of genomic DNA, highly expressing activated cells could be over-represented, though the groups showed no difference in activation or CD3 levels. Type 1 diabetes patients showed a moderate but significant shortening of TCRB CDR3 length in all four CD4+ subsets. Because small numbers of individuals were included in the HLA sub-analyses, any influence of HLA type on TCRB rearrangement was left unresolved. At VDJ recombination sites, type 1 diabetes patients had fewer insertions and more deleted nucleotides, which implies abnormalities in thymic rearrangement. Shorter templates might have been favored by PCR, but patient and control samples were amplified and corrected together, so both groups would have been affected equally by any skew.

From each donor, a single peripheral blood sample of 100 to 150 mL on average was drawn into heparinised tubes. Naive, central memory, regulatory and stem cell-like memory CD4+ T cells were sorted on a BD FACSAria II using a panel including CD45RO, CCR7, CD25, CD127, CD95 and CD27. A purity above 98% was achieved for all sorted populations. Right away, PBMCs were isolated by Lymphoprep density gradient centrifugation and were stained directly, with no culture step. So that batch effects would be minimized, each experiment stained and sorted samples in pairs, pairing one healthy donor with one patient. Based on the germline V gene (reference sequence), the CDR1 and CDR2 sequences are LNHDA and SQIVND. CDR3 length: 13 amino acids, cysteine to phenylalanine. Only the CDR3 portion is preserved as DNA: 39 bases, with reading frame beginning at the first base. At the junction V is shortened by 3 bases and J by 3 bases, with 5 bases in between.

This clone appeared many times. Its antigen remains unidentified. One base away there is no much larger clone; base qualities are not given. The clonotype originates from a woman aged 18-29 years in good health. The chain is encoded by TRBV19 joined to TRBJ2-2; no D gene is confidently identified. Specimen: naive CD4+ T cells from blood. The cell subset or site tag for this specimen amounts to: true naive CD4+ T cells. The nucleotides read TGTGCCAGTAGTATCCAGTACACCGGGGAGCTGTTTTTT. The translation is CASSIQYTGELFF.